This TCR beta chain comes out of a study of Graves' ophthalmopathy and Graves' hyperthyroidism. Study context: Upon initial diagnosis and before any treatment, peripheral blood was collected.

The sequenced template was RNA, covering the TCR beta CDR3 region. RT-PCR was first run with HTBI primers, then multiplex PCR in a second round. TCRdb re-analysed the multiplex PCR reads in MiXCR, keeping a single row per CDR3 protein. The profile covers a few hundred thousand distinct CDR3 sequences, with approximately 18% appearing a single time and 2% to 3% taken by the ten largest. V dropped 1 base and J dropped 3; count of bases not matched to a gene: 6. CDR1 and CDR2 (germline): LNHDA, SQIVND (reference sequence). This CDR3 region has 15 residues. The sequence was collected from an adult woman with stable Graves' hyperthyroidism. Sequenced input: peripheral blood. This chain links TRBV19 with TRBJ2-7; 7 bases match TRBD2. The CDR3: CASSIGREENYEQYF. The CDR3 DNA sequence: TGTGCCAGTAGTATAGGTCGGGAGGAGAACTACGAGCAGTACTTC.